The clone carrying this TCR beta chain was counted many times. The source of the sample is a study of human T cells and chemical hapten exposure. Turning to the study itself: While the approximately 23-week study was under way, patients received diphenylcyclopropenone on the scalp every week. Read at 6 days, the patch tests placed 0.01% DPC on the upper back.

In TCRdb, the RACE reads were re-called with MiXCR into one record per CDR3 protein. The sample carries about 48,000 distinct CDR3 sequences, over 9.5% recorded once. CDR1 DFQATT and CDR2 SNEGSKA come from the germline V gene (reference sequence). This CDR3 has 17 amino acids. The J segment lost 0 bases and the V segment lost 0 bases, leaving 8 bases of the junction unmatched. The time point denotes: patch test 3, about 24 weeks after DPC sensitization. Treatment indicated: therapeutic diphenylcyclopropenone sensitization with weekly scalp DPC. Sequences were derived from whole blood, sampled in connection with sensitization to the hapten diphenylcyclopropenone (DPC). The V and J genes are TRBV20-1 and TRBJ2-3, with TRBD1 matching over 8 bases. This receptor was obtained from a middle-aged woman with alopecia areata. Some clones in this sample may be carry-over from other donors' samples. The CDR3: CSARDLGTGGSTDTQYF. In DNA form, the CDR3 reads TGCAGTGCTAGAGATCTAGGTACAGGGGGTAGCACAGATACGCAGTATTTT.